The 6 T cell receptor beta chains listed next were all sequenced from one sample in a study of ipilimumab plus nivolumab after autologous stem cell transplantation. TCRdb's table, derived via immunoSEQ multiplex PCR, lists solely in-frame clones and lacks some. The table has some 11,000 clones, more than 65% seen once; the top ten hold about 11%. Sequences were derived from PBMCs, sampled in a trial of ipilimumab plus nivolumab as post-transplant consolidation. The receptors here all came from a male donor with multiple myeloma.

The CDR3 region has the DNA TGTGCCAGCACCCTATCGCAAGGCTCTGGAAACACCATATATTTT. Amino acid sequence: CASTLSQGSGNTIYF. The chain uses TRBV28 and TRBJ1-3; no definite D call. Germline CDR1 reads MDHEN; CDR2 reads SYDVKM. This CDR3 is built from 15 residues. The V end was cut by 7 bases, the J end by 0 bases, with 13 bases between.

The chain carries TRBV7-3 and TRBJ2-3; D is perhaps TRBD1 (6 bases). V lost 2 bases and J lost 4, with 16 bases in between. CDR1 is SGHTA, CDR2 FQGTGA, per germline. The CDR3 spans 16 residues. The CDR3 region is CASSLYARGRADTQYF. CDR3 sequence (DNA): TGTGCCAGCAGCTTATACGCTAGGGGGAGAGCAGATACGCAGTATTTT.

CDR3 sequence: CASSQRDREGYEQYF. CDR3 in DNA: TGTGCCAGCAGCCAAAGGGACAGGGAAGGCTACGAGCAGTACTTC. The gene calls are TRBV7-2 and TRBJ2-7; 9 bases match TRBD1. The junction had 8 bases not matched to a gene; V was cut back by 5 bases and J by 3 bases. CDR1 SGHTA and CDR2 FQGNSA come from the germline V gene. The CDR3 loop spans 15 amino acids.

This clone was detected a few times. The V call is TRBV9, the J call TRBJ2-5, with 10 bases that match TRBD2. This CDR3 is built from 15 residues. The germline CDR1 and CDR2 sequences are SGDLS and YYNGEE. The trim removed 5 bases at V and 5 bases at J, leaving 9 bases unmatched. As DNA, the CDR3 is TGTGCCAGCAGTGCCAGCGGGGGGGCCGGCGAGACCCAGTACTTC. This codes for CASSASGGAGETQYF.

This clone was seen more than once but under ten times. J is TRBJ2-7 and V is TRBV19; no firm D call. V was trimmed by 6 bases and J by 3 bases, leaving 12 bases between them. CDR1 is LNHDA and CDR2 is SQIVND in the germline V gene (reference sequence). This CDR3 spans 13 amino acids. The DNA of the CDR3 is TGTGCCAGTAGGGGTCAGGACCGCTACGAGCAGTACTTC. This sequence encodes CASRGQDRYEQYF.

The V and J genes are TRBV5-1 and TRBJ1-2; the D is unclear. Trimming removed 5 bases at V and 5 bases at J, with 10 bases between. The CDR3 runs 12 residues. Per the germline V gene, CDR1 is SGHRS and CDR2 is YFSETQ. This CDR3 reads CASRSEGYGYTF. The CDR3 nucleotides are TGCGCCAGCAGGTCTGAGGGTTATGGCTACACCTTC.